In this sample, the clone carrying this T cell receptor (beta chain) turned up a few times. Its antigen is not known. The sample is drawn from a study of siplizumab effects on memory and regulatory T cells. Study outcomes and limitations: Significantly reduced by siplizumab was the cumulative frequency of alloreactive sequences, namely those traceable to unstimulated CD4+ memory cells. Suppressive capability of dividing Tregs from siplizumab cultures went unverified. Both greater diversity than memory cells and a major contribution to the alloresponse seemed to characterize naive T cells.

The mixed lymphocyte reaction cells were grown together in coculture at 37°C for less than 7 days. The ends were cut back, 6 bases at V and 3 bases at J, with 8 bases in the middle. Germline V gene sequence: CDR1 LNHDA, CDR2 SQIVND (reference sequence). CDR3 length: 12 residues. Method: immunoSEQ multiplex PCR; TCRdb's copy keeps in-frame clones and lacks some. The data contain approximately 10,000 clones, roughly half of them singletons. The gene calls are TRBV19 and TRBJ1-1; D remains unclear. The receptor was isolated from a human donor in good health; the cells came from an allogeneic mixed lymphocyte reaction. Some clones in this sample may be carry-over from other donors' samples. The sequencing input was CFSE-low (dividing) CD8+ T cells sorted from an allogeneic mixed lymphocyte reaction. The CDR3 region is CASSPAYTEAFF. For the CDR3, the DNA is TGTGCCAGTAGCCCGGCTTACACTGAAGCTTTCTTT. The full variable domain, rest sourced from reference TRBV19 and TRBJ1-1, is DGGITQSPKYLFRKEGQNVTLSCEQNLNHDAMYWYRQDPGQGLRLIYYSQIVNDFQKGDIAEGYSVSREKKESFPLTVTSAQKNPTAFYLCASSPAYTEAFFGQGTRLTVV.